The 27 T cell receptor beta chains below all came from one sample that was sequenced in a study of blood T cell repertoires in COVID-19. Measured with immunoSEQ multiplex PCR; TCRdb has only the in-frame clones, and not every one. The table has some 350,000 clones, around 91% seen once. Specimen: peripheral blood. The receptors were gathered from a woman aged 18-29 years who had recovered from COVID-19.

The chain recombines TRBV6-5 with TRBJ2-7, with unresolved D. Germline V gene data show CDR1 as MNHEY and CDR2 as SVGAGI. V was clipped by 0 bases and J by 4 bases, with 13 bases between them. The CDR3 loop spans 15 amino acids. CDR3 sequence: CASSYSRQPLYEQYV. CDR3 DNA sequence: TGTGCCAGCAGTTACTCGAGGCAGCCGCTATACGAGCAGTACGTC.

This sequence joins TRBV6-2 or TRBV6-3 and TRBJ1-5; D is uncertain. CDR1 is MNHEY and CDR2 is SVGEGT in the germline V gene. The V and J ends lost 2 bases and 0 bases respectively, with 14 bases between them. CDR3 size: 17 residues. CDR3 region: CASSYLLDLYSNQPQHF. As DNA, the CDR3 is TGTGCCAGCAGTTACCTCCTTGATCTCTATAGCAATCAGCCCCAGCATTTT.

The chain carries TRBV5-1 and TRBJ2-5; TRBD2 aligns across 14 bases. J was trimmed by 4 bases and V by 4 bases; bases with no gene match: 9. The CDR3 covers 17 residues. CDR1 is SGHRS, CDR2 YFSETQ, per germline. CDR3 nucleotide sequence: TGCGCCAGCAGCCCCGGACTAGCGGGAGGTAGTGGAGAGACCCAGTACTTC. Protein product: CASSPGLAGGSGETQYF.

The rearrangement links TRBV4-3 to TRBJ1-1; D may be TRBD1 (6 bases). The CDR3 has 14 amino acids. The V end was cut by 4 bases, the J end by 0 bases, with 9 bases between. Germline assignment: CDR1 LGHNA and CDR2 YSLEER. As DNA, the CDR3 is TGCGCCAGCAGCCCGGACAGAATGAACACTGAAGCTTTCTTT. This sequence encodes CASSPDRMNTEAFF.

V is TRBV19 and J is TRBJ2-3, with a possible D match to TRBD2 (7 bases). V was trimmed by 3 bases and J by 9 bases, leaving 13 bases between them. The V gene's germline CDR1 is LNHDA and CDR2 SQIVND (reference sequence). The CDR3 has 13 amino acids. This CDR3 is CASSIGGGGTQYF. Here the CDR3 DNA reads TGTGCCAGTAGTATCGGGGGCGGGGGAACGCAGTATTTT.

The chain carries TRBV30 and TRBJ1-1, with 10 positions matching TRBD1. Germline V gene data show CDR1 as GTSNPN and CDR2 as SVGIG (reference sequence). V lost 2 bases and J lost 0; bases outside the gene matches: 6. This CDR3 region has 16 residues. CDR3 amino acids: CAWSRGQGLVNTEAFF. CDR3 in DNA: TGTGCCTGGAGTCGGGGACAGGGGTTGGTGAACACTGAAGCTTTCTTT.

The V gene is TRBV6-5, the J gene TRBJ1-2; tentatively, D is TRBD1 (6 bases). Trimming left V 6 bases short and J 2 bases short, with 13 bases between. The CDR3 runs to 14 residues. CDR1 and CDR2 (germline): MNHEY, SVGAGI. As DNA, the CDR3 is TGTGCCAGCAGGGAGGGGGGGAAGAACTATGGCTACACCTTC. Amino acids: CASREGGKNYGYTF.

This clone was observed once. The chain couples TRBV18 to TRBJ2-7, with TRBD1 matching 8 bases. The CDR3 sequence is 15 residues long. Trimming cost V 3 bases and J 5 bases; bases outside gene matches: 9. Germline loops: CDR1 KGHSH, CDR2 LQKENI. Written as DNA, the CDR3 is TGTGCCAGCTCACCCGGGGACAGGCGTACCCACGAGCAGTACGTC. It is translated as CASSPGDRRTHEQYV.

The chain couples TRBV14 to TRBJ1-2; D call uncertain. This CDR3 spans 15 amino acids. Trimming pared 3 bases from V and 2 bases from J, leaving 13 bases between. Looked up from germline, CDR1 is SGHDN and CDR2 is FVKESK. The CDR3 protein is CASSQQTGFNYGYTF. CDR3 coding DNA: TGTGCCAGCAGCCAGCAGACGGGGTTCAACTATGGCTACACCTTC.

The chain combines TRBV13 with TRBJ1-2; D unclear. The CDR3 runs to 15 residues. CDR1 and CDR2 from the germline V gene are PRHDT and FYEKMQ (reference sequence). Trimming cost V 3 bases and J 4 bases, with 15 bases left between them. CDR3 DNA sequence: TGTGCCAGCAGCTTCCAAGTCCTAACGGGCTATGGCTACACCTTC. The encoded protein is CASSFQVLTGYGYTF.

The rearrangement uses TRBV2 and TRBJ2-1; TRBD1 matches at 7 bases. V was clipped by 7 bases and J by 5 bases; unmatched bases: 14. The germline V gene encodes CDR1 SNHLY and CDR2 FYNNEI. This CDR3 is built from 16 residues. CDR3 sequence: CASKGSPQGSDNEQFF. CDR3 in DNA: TGTGCCAGCAAGGGTTCGCCACAGGGGAGCGACAATGAGCAGTTCTTC.

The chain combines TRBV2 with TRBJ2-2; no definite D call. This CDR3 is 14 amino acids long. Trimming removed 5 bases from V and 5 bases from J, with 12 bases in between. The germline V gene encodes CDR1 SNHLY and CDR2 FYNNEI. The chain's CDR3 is CASSHALLTGELFF. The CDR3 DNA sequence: TGTGCCAGCAGTCACGCCCTCCTAACCGGGGAGCTGTTTTTT.

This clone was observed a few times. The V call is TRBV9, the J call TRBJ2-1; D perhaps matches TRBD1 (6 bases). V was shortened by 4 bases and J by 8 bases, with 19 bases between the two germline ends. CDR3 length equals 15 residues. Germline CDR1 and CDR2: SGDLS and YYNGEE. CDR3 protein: CASSRGQLREDEQFF. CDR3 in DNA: TGTGCCAGCAGCCGAGGACAGTTAAGGGAAGATGAGCAGTTCTTC.

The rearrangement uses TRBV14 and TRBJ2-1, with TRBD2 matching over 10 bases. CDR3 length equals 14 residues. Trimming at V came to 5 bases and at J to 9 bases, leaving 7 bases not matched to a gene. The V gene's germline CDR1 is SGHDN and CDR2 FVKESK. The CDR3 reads CASSRLAGVSEQFF. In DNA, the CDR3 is TGTGCCAGCAGCAGGCTAGCGGGAGTTAGTGAGCAGTTCTTC.

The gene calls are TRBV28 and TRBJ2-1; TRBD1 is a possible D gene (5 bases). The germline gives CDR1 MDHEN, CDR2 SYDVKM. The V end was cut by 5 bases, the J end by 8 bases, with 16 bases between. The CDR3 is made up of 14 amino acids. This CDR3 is CASSKQAGSDEQFF. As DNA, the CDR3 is TGTGCCAGCAGTAAACAGGCCGGAAGTGATGAGCAGTTCTTC.

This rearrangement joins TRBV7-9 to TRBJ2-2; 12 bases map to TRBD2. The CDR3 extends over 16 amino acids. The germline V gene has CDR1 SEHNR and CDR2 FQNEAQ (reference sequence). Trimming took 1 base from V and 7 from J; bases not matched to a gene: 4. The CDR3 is CASSLGLAGDGGELFF. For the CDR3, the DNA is TGTGCCAGCAGCTTAGGACTAGCGGGAGATGGCGGGGAGCTGTTTTTT.

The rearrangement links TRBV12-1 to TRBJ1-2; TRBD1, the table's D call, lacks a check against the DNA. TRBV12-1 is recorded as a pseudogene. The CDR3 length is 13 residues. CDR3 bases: TGTGCCAGCAGCATCGGACAGGGGCATGGCTACACCTTC. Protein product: CASSIGQGHGYTF.

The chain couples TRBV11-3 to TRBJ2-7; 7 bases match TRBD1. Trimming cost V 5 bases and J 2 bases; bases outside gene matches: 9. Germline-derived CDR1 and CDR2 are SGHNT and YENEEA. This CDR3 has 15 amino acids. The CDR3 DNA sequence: TGTGCCAGCAGCGCTCGGGCAGGGGGTACCTACGAGCAGTACGTC. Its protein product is CASSARAGGTYEQYV.

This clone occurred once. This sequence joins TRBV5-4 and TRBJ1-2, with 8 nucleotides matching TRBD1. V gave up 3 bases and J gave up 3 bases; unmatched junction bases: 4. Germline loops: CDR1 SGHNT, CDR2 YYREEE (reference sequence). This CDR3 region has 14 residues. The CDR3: CASSSATGDYGYTF. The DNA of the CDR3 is TGTGCCAGCAGCTCCGCGACAGGGGACTATGGCTACACCTTC.

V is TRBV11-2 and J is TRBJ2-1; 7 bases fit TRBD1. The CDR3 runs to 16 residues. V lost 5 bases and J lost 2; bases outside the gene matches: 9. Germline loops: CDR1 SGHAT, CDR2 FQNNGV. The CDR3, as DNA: TGTGCCAGCAGCCTTCAACCGACAGGGACCTACAATGAGCAGTTCTTC. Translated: CASSLQPTGTYNEQFF. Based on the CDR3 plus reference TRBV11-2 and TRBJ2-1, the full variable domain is EAGVAQSPRYKIIEKRQSVAFWCNPISGHATLYWYQQILGQGPKLLIQFQNNGVVDDSQLPKDRFSAERLKGVDSTLKIQPAKLEDSAVYLCASSLQPTGTYNEQFFGPGTRLTVL.

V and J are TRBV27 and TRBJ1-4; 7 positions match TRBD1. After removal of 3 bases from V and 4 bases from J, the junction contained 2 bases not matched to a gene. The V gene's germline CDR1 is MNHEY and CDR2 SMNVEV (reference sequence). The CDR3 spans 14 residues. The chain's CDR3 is CASSFNRGNEKLFF. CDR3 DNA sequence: TGTGCCAGCAGTTTTAACAGGGGTAATGAAAAACTGTTTTTT.

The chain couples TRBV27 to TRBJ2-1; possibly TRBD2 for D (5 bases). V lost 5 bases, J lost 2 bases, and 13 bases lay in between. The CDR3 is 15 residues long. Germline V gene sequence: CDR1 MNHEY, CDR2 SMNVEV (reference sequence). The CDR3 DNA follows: TGTGCCAGCAGTCACATGGCCGGGACCTACAATGAGCAGTTCTTC. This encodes CASSHMAGTYNEQFF.

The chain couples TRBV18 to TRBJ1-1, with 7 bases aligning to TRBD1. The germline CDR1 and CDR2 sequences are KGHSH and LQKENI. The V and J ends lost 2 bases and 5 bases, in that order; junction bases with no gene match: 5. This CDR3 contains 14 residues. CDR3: CASSPTDRETEAFF. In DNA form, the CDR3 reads TGTGCCAGCTCACCAACAGACAGGGAAACTGAAGCTTTCTTT.

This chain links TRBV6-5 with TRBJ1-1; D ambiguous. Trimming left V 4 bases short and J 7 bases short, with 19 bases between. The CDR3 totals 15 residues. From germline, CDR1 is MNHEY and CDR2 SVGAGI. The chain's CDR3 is CASSSSDLLPGEAFF. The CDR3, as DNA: TGTGCCAGCAGTTCGTCTGACCTCCTCCCGGGTGAAGCTTTCTTT.

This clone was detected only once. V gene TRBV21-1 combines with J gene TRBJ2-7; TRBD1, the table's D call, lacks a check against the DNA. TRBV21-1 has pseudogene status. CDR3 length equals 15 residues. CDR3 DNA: TGTGCCAGCAGCGCAAACCGGTGGACACGCTACGAGCAGTACGTC. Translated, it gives CASSANRWTRYEQYV.

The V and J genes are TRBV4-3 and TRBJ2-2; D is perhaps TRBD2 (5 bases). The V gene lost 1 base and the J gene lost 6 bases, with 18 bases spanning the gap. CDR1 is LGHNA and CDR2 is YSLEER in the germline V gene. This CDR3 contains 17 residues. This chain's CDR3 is CASSQGPVPGNSGELFF. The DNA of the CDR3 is TGCGCCAGCAGCCAAGGCCCCGTTCCCGGGAATTCCGGGGAGCTGTTTTTT.

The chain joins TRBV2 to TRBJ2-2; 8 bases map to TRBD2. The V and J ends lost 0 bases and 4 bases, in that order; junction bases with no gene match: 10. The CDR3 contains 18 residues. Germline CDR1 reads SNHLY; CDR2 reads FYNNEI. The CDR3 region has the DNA TGTGCCAGCAGTGAAGCACGGGCCCGGCTAGCGGGCACCGGGGAGCTGTTTTTT. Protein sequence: CASSEARARLAGTGELFF.